This T cell receptor (beta chain) was captured by sequencing in a study of OX40 agonist ivuxolimab in advanced cancers. Measured with immunoSEQ multiplex PCR; TCRdb has only the in-frame clones, and not every one. The repertoire holds tens of thousands of clones, with 80% to 90% as singletons. CDR3 length: 14 residues. Trimming cost V 9 bases and J 2 bases, with 11 bases left between them. Germline CDR1 reads PRHDT; CDR2 reads FYEKMQ (reference sequence). The sequence was obtained from an adult with an advanced solid tumor such as melanoma, head and neck, liver or kidney cancer. The sample here was CD4+ or CD8+ T cells sorted from blood, taken in a trial of the OX40 agonist ivuxolimab. This chain connects TRBV13 to TRBJ1-6; D gene uncertain. As DNA, the CDR3 is TGTGCCAGTACCCGCACAGCCTATAATTCACCCCTCCACTTT. Translating it yields CASTRTAYNSPLHF.